What follows are 15 T cell receptor beta chains derived from one specimen sequenced in a study of blood T cells in healthy people across ages (dated by TCRdb to 2014 to 2015). Receptor amplification or capture employed 5' RACE. The data were produced on an Illumina HiSeq 2500. A second about 7 to 11 cycle PCR used a sample-barcoded 5' primer and a J-beta primer mix. TCRdb itself trimmed the public reads at Q25 with fastp, ran MiXCR and retained productive beta chains. Rows with one shared CDR3 protein collapse into an entry with the most common genes and DNA. Here the sample has 700,000 to 950,000 distinct CDR3 sequences; roughly 45% occur a single time. The ten largest make up approximately 22% of the sample. The specimen sequenced was blood. These receptors all come from a woman in her sixties or seventies in good health.

The chain has TRBV4-3 and TRBJ1-4; no reliable D call. The V end was cut by 4 bases, the J end by 7 bases, with 19 bases between. Per the germline V gene, CDR1 is LGHNA and CDR2 is YSLEER. The CDR3 runs to 16 residues. DNA for the CDR3: TGCGCCAGCAGCCTATACCCGGACGTCATGGGTGAAAAACTGTTTTTT. It translates to CASSLYPDVMGEKLFF.

V gene TRBV11-1 combines with J gene TRBJ2-5; D gene ambiguous. The germline CDR1 and CDR2 sequences are SGHAT and FQDESV (reference sequence). The CDR3 runs to 14 residues. V gave up 2 bases and J gave up 4 bases, with 11 bases separating them. CDR3 sequence reads: CASSLRRIGETQYF. The DNA of the CDR3 is TGTGCCAGCAGCTTACGGCGGATAGGAGAGACCCAGTACTTC.

Ten or more counts support this clonotype. This chain connects TRBV12-3 or TRBV12-4 to TRBJ2-3; 9 bases fit TRBD2. This CDR3 has 16 amino acids. V lost 3 bases and J lost 6; bases outside the gene matches: 10. CDR3 bases: TGTGCCAGCAGTTTTGGTTGGGATAGCGGGAGTGATACGCAGTATTTT. This codes for CASSFGWDSGSDTQYF.

This clonotype has only a few counts. This chain uses TRBV20-1 with TRBJ2-1; possibly TRBD1 for D (6 bases). The germline V gene encodes CDR1 DFQATT and CDR2 SNEGSKA (reference sequence). This CDR3 is built from 15 residues. The germline V and J ends were trimmed by 1 base and 2 bases, with 12 bases remaining between them. The DNA of the CDR3 is TGCAGTGCTAGAGTCAGGGGTCGCACCTACAATGAGCAGTTCTTC. It encodes CSARVRGRTYNEQFF.

This clonotype has a count of ten or more. The chain couples TRBV29-1 to TRBJ2-1; D is unclear. CDR3 length equals 12 residues. Germline CDR1 SQVTM, CDR2 ANQGSEA. V was clipped by 4 bases and J by 1 base, with 5 bases between them. The CDR3, as DNA: TGCAGCGTTGTCGGGTCCTACAATGAGCAGTTCTTC. Residues: CSVVGSYNEQFF.

In this sample, this clonotype turned up a few times. V and J are TRBV6-6 and TRBJ1-1; no clear D. V was trimmed by 0 bases and J by 1 base, leaving 6 bases between them. Germline V gives CDR1 MNHNY, CDR2 SVGAGI (reference sequence). The CDR3 totals 14 residues. CDR3 DNA: TGTGCCAGCAGTTACTCTGAGAGGAACACTGAAGCTTTCTTT. It yields the protein CASSYSERNTEAFF.

Only a few counts were recorded for this clonotype. The chain employs TRBV6-5 and TRBJ2-3; no reliable D call. The CDR3 has 11 residues. Trimming stripped 8 bases from V and 9 bases from J, with 12 bases between. Germline lookup yields CDR1 MNHEY and CDR2 SVGAGI. The CDR3 sequence is CASGTPSTQYF. CDR3 bases: TGTGCCAGCGGCACCCCGAGCACGCAGTATTTT.

The gene calls are TRBV7-2 and TRBJ2-5; no clear D. V lost 2 bases, J lost 6 bases, and 16 bases lay in between. Germline CDR1 reads SGHTA; CDR2 reads FQGNSA. The CDR3 length is 15 residues. DNA for the CDR3: TGTGCCAGCAGCTTATCCGGTGGGTCAATAAAGACCCAGTACTTC. It yields the protein CASSLSGGSIKTQYF.

This clonotype was observed a handful of times. The chain carries TRBV27 and TRBJ1-6; D is uncertain. The CDR3 has 14 amino acids. Germline V CDR1 and CDR2: MNHEY, SMNVEV (reference sequence). Trimming took 4 bases from V and 5 from J, leaving 9 bases between them. CDR3 DNA: TGTGCCAGCAGTTGGGCCGTGGATAATTCACCCCTCCACTTT. Protein: CASSWAVDNSPLHF.

The CDR3 DNA sequence: TGCAGTGCAACCAACAGGCTGAGTTCCTTAAATCAGCCCCAGCATTTT. It translates to CSATNRLSSLNQPQHF. V gene TRBV20-1 combines with J gene TRBJ1-5; D may be TRBD1 (5 bases). The V gene's germline CDR1 is DFQATT and CDR2 SNEGSKA (reference sequence). CDR3 length: 16 residues. The V end was cut by 6 bases, the J end by 4 bases, with 22 bases between.

In this sample, this clonotype turned up a few times. The chain links TRBV5-1 to TRBJ1-5; tentative D call: TRBD1 (6 bases). The V and J ends lost 4 bases and 6 bases respectively, with 20 bases between them. This CDR3 comprises 16 residues. The V gene's germline CDR1 is SGHRS and CDR2 YFSETQ. The CDR3 DNA reads TGCGCCAGCAGCATCTCACAGGGCGCTGATGGTCAGCCCCAGCATTTT. Protein: CASSISQGADGQPQHF.

The rearrangement links TRBV20-1 to TRBJ1-2, with 8 bases identical to TRBD1. The CDR3 contains 13 residues. The V gene's germline CDR1 is DFQATT and CDR2 SNEGSKA (reference sequence). The CDR3 DNA reads TGCAGGGCCCATCAGGGGGCGGGCTATGGCTACACCTTC. Translation: CRAHQGAGYGYTF.

This clonotype occurred a few times. This chain links TRBV12-3 or TRBV12-4 with TRBJ2-1; 14 bases are shared with TRBD2. V shed 7 bases and J 9 bases; nucleotides not matched to a gene: 8. CDR3 length equals 15 residues. The CDR3, as DNA: TGTGCCAGCACCGGGACTAGCGGGAGAGCTCTTGAGCAGTTCTTC. Amino acid sequence: CASTGTSGRALEQFF.

The chain joins TRBV29-1 to TRBJ2-2, with D unclear. Deletions cut 7 bases from V and 3 bases from J, with 15 bases between. Germline values: CDR1 SQVTM, CDR2 ANQGSEA. The CDR3 contains 14 residues. The CDR3 DNA sequence: TGCAGCGCCGAGGAAGGGATGGACACCGGGGAGCTGTTTTTT. Residues: CSAEEGMDTGELFF.

This chain connects TRBV24-1 to TRBJ2-5; no definite D call. The J call may be mistaken, given a closer DNA end match to TRBJ2-7. Germline lookup yields CDR1 KGHDR and CDR2 SFDVKD. CDR3 size: 11 residues. The CDR3 nucleotides are TGTGCCACCAGTGATCTTTACGAGCAGTACTTC. Translating gives CATSDLYEQYF.